The sequence of this T cell receptor beta chain was determined in a study of shared clonotypes between healthy human individuals. The CDR3 has 13 residues. V lost 2 bases and J 1 base, leaving 5 bases between the germline ends. CDR1 is ENHRY and CDR2 is SYGVKD in the germline V gene. Assay used: immunoSEQ multiplex PCR; TCRdb lists only in-frame clones, some missing. The sample carries 400,000 to 600,000 clones, over 75% recorded once. The clonotype originates from a woman in her thirties or forties in good health. Some clones in this sample may be carry-over from other donors' samples. J is TRBJ1-1 and V is TRBV10-3, with no clear D. The sample taken for sequencing was PBMCs. This chain's CDR3 is CAISERTNTEAFF. CDR3 nucleotides: TGTGCCATCAGTGAGCGAACGAACACTGAAGCTTTCTTT.